This entry is about one T cell receptor beta chain. Its antigen is unknown. Base qualities were left out, and no much larger clone turns up one base away. The data are from a study of identical twins (dated by TCRdb to about 2016). As for the study more broadly: The study deep-sequenced TCR alpha and beta repertoires from monozygotic twins, unrelated adults of various ages and cord blood to test whether fetal clonotypes persist. Replicate twin experiments were performed at different times using different library preparation protocols to rule out contamination. Study-level results and caveats: Invariant T cells such as MAIT and iNKT could partly confound zero-insertion analyses, though diverse VJ usage argued against this for most clonotypes. A weaker excess of twin sharing was found in beta out-of-frame sequences because the signal-to-noise ratio was lowered by fewer shared sequences. Because the same donors could not be followed over many years, the conclusions depended on cross-sectional statistical analysis. Fewer insertions were carried by abundant cord blood beta clonotypes, a similar but weaker trend appeared in young adult naive repertoires, and no such trend appeared in memory repertoires. In monozygotic twins, out-of-frame TCR alpha sharing was systematically underestimated by recombination models, although the models agreed with sharing between unrelated individuals. Compared with coincidental sharing between unrelated individuals, an excess of low generation-probability sequences was observed among out-of-frame TCR alpha sequences shared between twins.

Every donor in the study was a healthy Caucasian. Compared with germline, V lacks 1 base and J lacks 2 bases; bases without a gene match: 18. In the germline V gene (reference sequence), CDR1 corresponds to DFQATT and CDR2 to SNEGSKA. Reading from cysteine to phenylalanine, the CDR3 counts 19 amino acids. The only DNA kept is the CDR3, 57 bases in frame from the first base. Receptor amplification or capture employed 5' RACE. The instrument given in TCRdb is Illumina HiSeq 2000. Template switching introduced a universal primer binding site; the final cDNA contained a unique molecular identifier, enabling accurate counting of TCR cDNA molecules. Specific primers in the conserved constant-segment region were used to synthesize first-strand cDNA for TCR alpha and beta chains. Each cDNA library was double barcoded, with a SMART-Mk sample barcode plus Illumina barcodes, to control for contamination. TruSeq adapter sequences and Illumina sample barcodes were added in two successive PCR steps. TCR alpha and beta cDNA libraries were sequenced on the Illumina HiSeq platform with custom primers. Under the source paper's analysis protocol: Unique molecular identifiers were extracted from raw reads with MiGEC, and CDR3 positions were determined with MiXCR. For each individual, recombination models were inferred using an EM algorithm with the repgenHMM and IGoR tools. Shared clonotypes were analyzed with the tcR package in R, and sharing was normalized by the product of cloneset sizes. To study raw recombination free of thymic and clonal selection effects, out-of-frame nonproductive sequences were analyzed. The public reads were quality trimmed at Q25 with fastp and then assembled into clones with MiXCR by TCRdb, keeping productive beta chains. For every CDR3 protein sequence, its rows merge into one entry that carries the most common genes and DNA. The V and J calls reflect TCRdb's pipeline rather than the authors' work. The sample table records approximately 1.8 million distinct CDR3 sequences; about 32% of these occur just once. Around 0.25% of the sample rests with the top ten.

Sample: cord blood. The sequence links TRBV20-1 to TRBJ2-3, and 7 junctional nucleotides match TRBD1. The sequence derives from a newborn girl in good health. The CDR3 reads CSARGFALDRVLITDTQYF. The DNA reads TGCAGTGCTAGAGGTTTCGCCCTCGACAGGGTTTTGATCACAGATACGCAGTATTTT.